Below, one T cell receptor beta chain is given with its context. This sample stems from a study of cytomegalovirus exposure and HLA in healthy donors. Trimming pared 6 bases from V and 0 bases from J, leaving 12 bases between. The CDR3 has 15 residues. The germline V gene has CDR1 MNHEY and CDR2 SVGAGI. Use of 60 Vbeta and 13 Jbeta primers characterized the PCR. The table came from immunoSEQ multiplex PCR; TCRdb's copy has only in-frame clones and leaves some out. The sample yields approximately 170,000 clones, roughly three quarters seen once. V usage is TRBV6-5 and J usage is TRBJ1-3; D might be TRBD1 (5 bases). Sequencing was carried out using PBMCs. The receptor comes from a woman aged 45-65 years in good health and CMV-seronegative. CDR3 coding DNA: TGTGCCAGCAGCACCGACAGAAGCTCTGGAAACACCATATATTTT. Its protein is CASSTDRSSGNTIYF.